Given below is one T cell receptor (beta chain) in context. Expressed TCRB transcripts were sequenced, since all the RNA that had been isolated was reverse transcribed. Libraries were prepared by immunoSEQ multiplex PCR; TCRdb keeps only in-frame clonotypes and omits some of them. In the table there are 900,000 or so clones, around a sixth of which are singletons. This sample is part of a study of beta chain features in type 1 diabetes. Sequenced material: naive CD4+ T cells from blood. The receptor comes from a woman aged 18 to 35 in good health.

The CDR3: CASSLVEGGLYEQYF. CDR3 DNA sequence: TGTGCCAGCAGCTTAGTTGAGGGGGGACTTTACGAGCAGTACTTC. The rearrangement uses TRBV7-6 and TRBJ2-7; D may match TRBD1 or TRBD2 (6 bases each). Germline V gives CDR1 SGHVS, CDR2 FNYEAQ. Trimming shortened V by 1 base and J by 4 bases, and 14 bases separated the two germline ends. This CDR3 has 15 residues.